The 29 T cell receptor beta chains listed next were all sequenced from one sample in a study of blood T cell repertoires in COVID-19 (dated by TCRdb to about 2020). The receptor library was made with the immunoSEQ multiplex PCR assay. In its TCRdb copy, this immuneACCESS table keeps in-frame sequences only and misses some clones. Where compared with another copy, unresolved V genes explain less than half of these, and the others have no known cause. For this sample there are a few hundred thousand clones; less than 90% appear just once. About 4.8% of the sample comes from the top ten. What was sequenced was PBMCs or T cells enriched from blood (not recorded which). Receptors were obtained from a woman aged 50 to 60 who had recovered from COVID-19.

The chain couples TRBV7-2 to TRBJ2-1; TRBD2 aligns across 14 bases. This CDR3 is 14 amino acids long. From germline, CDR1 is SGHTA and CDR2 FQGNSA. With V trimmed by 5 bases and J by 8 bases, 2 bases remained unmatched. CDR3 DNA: TGTGCCAGCAGCGAGGGACTAGCGGGAGATGAGCAGTTCTTC. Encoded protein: CASSEGLAGDEQFF.

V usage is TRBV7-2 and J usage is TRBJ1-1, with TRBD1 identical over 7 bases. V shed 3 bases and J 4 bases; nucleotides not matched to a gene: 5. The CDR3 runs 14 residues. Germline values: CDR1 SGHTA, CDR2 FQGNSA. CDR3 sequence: CASSFGAGGTEAFF. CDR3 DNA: TGTGCCAGCAGCTTCGGGGCAGGGGGCACTGAAGCTTTCTTT. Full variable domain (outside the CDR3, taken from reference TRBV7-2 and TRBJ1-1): GAGVSQSPSNKVTEKGKDVELRCDPISGHTALYWYRQSLGQGLEFLIYFQGNSAPDKSGLPSDRFSAERTGGSVSTLTIQRTQQEDSAVYLCASSFGAGGTEAFFGQGTRLTVV.

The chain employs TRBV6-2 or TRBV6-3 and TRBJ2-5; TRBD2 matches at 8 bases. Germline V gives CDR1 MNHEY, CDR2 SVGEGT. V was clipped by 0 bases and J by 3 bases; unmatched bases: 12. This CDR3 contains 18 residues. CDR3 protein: CASSYSSAGGPPKETQYF. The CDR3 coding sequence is TGTGCCAGCAGTTACTCGTCGGCGGGGGGCCCGCCGAAAGAGACCCAGTACTTC.

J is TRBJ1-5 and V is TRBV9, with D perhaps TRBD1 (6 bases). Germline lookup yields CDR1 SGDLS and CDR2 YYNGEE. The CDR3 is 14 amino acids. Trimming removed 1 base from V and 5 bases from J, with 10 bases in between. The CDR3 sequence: CASSVRGSDQPQHF. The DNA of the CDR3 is TGTGCCAGCAGCGTAAGGGGGTCGGATCAGCCCCAGCATTTT. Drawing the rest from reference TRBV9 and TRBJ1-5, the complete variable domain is DSGVTQTPKHLITATGQRVTLRCSPRSGDLSVYWYQQSLDQGLQFLIQYYNGEERAKGNILERFSAQQFPDLHSELNLSSLELGDSALYFCASSVRGSDQPQHFGDGTRLSIL.

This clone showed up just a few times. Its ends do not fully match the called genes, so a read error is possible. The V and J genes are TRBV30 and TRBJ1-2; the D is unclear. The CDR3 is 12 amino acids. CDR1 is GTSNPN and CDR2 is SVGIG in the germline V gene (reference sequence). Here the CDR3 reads CAWSEPYYGYTF. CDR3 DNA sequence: TGTGCCTGGAGTGAACCTTACTACGGCTACACCTTC.

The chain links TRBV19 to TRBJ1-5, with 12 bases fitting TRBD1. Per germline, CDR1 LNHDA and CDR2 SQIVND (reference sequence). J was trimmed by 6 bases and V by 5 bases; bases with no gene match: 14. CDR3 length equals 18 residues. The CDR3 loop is CASSVDGTGGASPQPQHF. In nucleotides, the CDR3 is TGTGCCAGTAGTGTCGACGGGACAGGGGGCGCGAGTCCTCAGCCCCAGCATTTT.

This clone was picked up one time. The CDR3 protein is CASSYEEGSLNYGYTF. CDR3 bases: TGTGCCAGCAGTTACGAGGAGGGGTCCCTCAACTATGGCTACACCTTC. The chain links TRBV6-2 or TRBV6-3 to TRBJ1-2; D perhaps matches TRBD1 (5 bases). Deletions cut 2 bases from V and 2 bases from J, with 15 bases between. The germline CDR1 and CDR2 sequences are MNHEY and SVGEGT. This CDR3 is 16 amino acids long.

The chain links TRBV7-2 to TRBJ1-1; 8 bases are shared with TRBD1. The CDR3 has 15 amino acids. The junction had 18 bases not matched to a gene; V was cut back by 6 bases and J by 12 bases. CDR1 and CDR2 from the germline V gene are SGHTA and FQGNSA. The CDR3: CASSRTGQAGGSTFF. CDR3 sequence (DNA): TGTGCCAGCAGTCGGACAGGGCAAGCCGGAGGGTCGACTTTCTTT.

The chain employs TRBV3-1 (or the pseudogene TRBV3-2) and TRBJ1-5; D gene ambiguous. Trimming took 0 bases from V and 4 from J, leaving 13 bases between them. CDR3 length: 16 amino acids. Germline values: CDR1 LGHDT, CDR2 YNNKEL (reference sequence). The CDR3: CASSQDPGGTNQPQHF. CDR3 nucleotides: TGTGCCAGCAGCCAAGATCCGGGTGGAACGAATCAGCCCCAGCATTTT.

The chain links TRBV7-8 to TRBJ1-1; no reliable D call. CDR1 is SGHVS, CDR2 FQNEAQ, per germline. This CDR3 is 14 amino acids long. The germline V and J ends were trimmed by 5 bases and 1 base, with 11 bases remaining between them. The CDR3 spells CASSVTEGNTEAFF. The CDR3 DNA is TGTGCCAGCAGCGTTACGGAGGGGAACACTGAAGCTTTCTTT. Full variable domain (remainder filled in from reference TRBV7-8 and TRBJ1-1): GAGVSQSPRYKVAKRGQDVALRCDPISGHVSLFWYQQALGQGPEFLTYFQNEAQLDKSGLPSDRFFAERPEGSVSTLKIQRTQQEDSAVYLCASSVTEGNTEAFFGQGTRLTVV.

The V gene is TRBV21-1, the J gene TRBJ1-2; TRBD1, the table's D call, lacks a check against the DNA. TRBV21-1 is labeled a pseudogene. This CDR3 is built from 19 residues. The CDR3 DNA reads TGTGCCAGCAGCAACTCACCCGACAGGCAGGATGGTTCCAACTATGGCTACACCTTC. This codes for CASSNSPDRQDGSNYGYTF.

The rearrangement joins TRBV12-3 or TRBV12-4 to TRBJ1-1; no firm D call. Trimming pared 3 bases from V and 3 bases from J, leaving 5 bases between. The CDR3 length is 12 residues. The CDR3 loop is CASSFGYTEAFF. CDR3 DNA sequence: TGTGCCAGCAGTTTCGGGTACACTGAAGCTTTCTTT.

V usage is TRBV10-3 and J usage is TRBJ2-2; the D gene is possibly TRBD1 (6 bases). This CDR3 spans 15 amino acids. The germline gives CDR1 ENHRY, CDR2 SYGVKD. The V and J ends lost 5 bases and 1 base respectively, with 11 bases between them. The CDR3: CAISSGALNTGELFF. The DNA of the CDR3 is TGTGCCATCAGTTCAGGGGCCCTGAACACCGGGGAGCTGTTTTTT.

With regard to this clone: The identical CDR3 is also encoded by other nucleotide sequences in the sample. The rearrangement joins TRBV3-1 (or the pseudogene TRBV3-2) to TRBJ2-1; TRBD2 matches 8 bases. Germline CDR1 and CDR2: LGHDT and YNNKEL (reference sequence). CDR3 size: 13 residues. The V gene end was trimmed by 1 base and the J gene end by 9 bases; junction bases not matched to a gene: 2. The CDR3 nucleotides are TGTGCCAGCAGCCAAGGGCTAGCGGGTGAGCAGTTCTTC. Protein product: CASSQGLAGEQFF.

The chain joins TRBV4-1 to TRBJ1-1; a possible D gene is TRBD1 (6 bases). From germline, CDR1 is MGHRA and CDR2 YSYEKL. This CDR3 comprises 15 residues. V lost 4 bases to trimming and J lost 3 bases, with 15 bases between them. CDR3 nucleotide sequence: TGCGCCAGCAGCCCGGAATCCAGGGGCCACACTGAAGCTTTCTTT. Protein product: CASSPESRGHTEAFF.

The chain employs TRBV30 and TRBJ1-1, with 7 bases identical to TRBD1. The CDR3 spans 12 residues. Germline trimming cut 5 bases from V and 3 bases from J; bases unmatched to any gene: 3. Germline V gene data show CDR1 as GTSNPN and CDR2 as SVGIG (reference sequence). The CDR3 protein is CAWQGEHTEAFF. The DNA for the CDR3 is TGTGCCTGGCAGGGGGAACACACTGAAGCTTTCTTT.

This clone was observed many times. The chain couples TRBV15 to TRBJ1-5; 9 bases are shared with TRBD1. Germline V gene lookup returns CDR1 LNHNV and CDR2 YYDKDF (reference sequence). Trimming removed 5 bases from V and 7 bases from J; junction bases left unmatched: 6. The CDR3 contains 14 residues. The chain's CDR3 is CATSGTGSRQPQHF. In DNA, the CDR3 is TGTGCCACCAGCGGGACAGGGAGTAGGCAGCCCCAGCATTTT.

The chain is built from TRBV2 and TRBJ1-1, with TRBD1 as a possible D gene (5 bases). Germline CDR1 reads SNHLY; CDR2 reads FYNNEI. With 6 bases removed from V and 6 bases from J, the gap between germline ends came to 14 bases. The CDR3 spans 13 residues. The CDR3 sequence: CASRTDIHPEAFF. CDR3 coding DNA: TGTGCCAGCAGGACGGACATCCACCCTGAAGCTTTCTTT.

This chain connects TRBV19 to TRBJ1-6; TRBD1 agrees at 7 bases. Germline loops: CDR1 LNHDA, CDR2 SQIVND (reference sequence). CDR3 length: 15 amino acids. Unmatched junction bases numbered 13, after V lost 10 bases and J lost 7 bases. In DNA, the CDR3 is TGTGCCACCCAGAACCAGGGACAGTCGAATTCACCCCTCCACTTT. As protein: CATQNQGQSNSPLHF.

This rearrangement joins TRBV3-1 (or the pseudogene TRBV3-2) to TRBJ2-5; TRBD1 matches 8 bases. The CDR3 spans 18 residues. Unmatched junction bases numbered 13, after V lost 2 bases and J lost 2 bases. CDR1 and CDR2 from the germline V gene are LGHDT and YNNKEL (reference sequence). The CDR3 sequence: CASSQRVIGTGQQETQYF. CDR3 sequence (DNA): TGTGCCAGCAGCCAAAGAGTAATCGGGACAGGTCAACAAGAGACCCAGTACTTC.

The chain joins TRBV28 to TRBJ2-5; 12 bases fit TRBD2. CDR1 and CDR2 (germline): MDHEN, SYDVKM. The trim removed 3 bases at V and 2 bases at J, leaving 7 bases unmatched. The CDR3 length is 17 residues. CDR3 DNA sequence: TGTGCCAGCAGTTTTTGGACTAGCGGGGATAAACAAGAGACCCAGTACTTC. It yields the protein CASSFWTSGDKQETQYF.

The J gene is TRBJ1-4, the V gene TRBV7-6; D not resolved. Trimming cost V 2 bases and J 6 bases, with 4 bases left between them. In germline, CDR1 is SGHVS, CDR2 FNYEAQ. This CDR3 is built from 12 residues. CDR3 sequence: CASSLSHEKLFF. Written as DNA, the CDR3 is TGTGCCAGCAGCTTAAGCCATGAAAAACTGTTTTTT.

The CDR3 nucleotides are TGTGCCAGCAGCCAAGTAAGGGGGCTGGGTGGCTACACCTTC. Translation gives CASSQVRGLGGYTF. V and J are TRBV14 and TRBJ1-2; 7 nucleotides line up with TRBD1. This CDR3 contains 14 residues. CDR1 SGHDN and CDR2 FVKESK come from the germline V gene. V lost 1 base, J lost 7 bases, and 6 bases stayed unmatched.

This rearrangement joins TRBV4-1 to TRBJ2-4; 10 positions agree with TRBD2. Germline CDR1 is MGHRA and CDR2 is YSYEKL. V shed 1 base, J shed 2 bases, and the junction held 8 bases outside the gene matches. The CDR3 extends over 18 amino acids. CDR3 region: CASSQGRASGRTKNIQYF. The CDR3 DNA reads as TGCGCCAGCAGCCAAGGGAGGGCTAGCGGGAGAACCAAAAACATTCAGTACTTC.

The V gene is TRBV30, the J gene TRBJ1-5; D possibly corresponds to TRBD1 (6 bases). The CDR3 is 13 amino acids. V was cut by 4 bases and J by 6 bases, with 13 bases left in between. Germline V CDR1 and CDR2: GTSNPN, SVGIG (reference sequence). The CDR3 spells CAWTQQGSQPQHF. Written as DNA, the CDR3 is TGTGCCTGGACACAACAGGGAAGTCAGCCCCAGCATTTT.

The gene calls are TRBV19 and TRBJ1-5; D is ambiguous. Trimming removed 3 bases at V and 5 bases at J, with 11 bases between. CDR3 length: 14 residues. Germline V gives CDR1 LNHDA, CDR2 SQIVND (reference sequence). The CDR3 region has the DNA TGTGCCAGTAGTATCCGCGGTCCTCATCAGCCCCAGCATTTT. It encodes CASSIRGPHQPQHF.

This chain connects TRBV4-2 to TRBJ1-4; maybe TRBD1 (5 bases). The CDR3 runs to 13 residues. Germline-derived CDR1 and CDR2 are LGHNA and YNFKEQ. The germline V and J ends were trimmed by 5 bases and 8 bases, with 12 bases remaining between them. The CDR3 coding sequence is TGTGCCAGCAGCGGTGACAGCGACGAAAAACTGTTTTTT. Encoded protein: CASSGDSDEKLFF.

The CDR3 loop is CASSPLVVRSYYGYTF. CDR3 bases: TGTGCCAGCAGCCCCTTAGTCGTACGGTCTTACTATGGCTACACCTTC. This chain links TRBV6-6 with TRBJ1-2; unclear D gene. Germline V gene data show CDR1 as MNHNY and CDR2 as SVGAGI (reference sequence). The CDR3 is made up of 16 amino acids. V lost 6 bases to trimming and J lost 3 bases, with 20 bases between them.

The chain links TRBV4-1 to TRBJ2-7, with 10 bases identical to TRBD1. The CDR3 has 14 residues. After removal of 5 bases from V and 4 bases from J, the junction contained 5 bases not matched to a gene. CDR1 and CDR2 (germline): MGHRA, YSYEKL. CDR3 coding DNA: TGCGCCAGCAGCTACAGGACAGGGGGTTACGAGCAGTACTTC. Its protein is CASSYRTGGYEQYF.